What follows are 9 T cell receptor beta chains derived from one specimen sequenced in a study of T cells in Graves' hyperthyroidism and ophthalmopathy (dated by TCRdb to between 2018 and 2020). The library was built by means of multiplex PCR. Data came from an Illumina HiSeq 2000. The TCR beta CDR3 regions were amplified from the RNA transcripts. The TCR CDR3 was subjected to a first round of RT-PCR using the HTBI primer set and the Qiagen OneStep RT-PCR kit. The public reads were quality trimmed at Q25 with fastp and then assembled into clones with MiXCR by TCRdb, keeping productive beta chains. Each entry merges the rows of one CDR3 protein and shows their most common DNA and genes. Across this sample there are some 800,000 distinct CDR3 sequences, with around 39% seen only once. The top ten clonotypes cover 7.5% to 9.5% of the sample. The sequenced sample consisted of blood. The receptors were gathered from a man in his late teens or twenties with Graves' hyperthyroidism.

This clonotype was recorded a few times. J is TRBJ1-4 and V is TRBV5-1; 8 positions match TRBD1. Germline V gene data show CDR1 as SGHRS and CDR2 as YFSETQ. J lost 5 bases, V lost 1 base, and 10 bases had no gene match. This CDR3 has 17 residues. The CDR3 region has the DNA TGCGCCAGCAGCTTGCTGGGACAGGATAGCCGAAATGAAAAACTGTTTTTT. Residues: CASSLLGQDSRNEKLFF.

This clonotype was seen at least ten times. This chain connects TRBV15 to TRBJ1-1; D unclear. The CDR3 length is 13 residues. CDR1 is LNHNV, CDR2 YYDKDF, per germline (reference sequence). The ends were cut back, 3 bases at V and 4 bases at J, with 9 bases in the middle. The CDR3 reads CATSRGEGTEAFF. CDR3 DNA: TGTGCCACCAGCAGGGGCGAAGGCACTGAAGCTTTCTTT.

This clonotype has just a few counts. The chain combines TRBV7-9 with TRBJ2-5; D is unclear. The CDR3 runs to 16 residues. CDR1 and CDR2 (germline): SEHNR, FQNEAQ (reference sequence). Trimming pared 4 bases from V and 0 bases from J, leaving 15 bases between. CDR3 in amino acids: CASSSFLTPYQETQYF. The CDR3 DNA reads as TGTGCCAGCAGCTCCTTCCTCACGCCGTACCAAGAGACCCAGTACTTC. The variable domain in full, with the rest retrieved from reference TRBV7-9 and TRBJ2-5, is DTGVSQNPRHKITKRGQNVTFRCDPISEHNRLYWYRQTLGQGPEFLTYFQNEAQLEKSRLLSDRFSAERPKGSFSTLEIQRTEQGDSAMYLCASSSFLTPYQETQYFGPGTRLLVL.

This clonotype was observed a single time. Its ends do not fully match the called genes, so a read error is possible. The genes are TRBV2 and TRBJ1-2; a possible D gene is TRBD1 (5 bases). In germline, CDR1 is SNHLY, CDR2 FYNNEI. The CDR3 extends over 14 amino acids. CDR3 in amino acids: CASNTANAGPGNTF. In DNA form, the CDR3 reads TGTGCCAGCAATACCGCCAACGCGGGACCTGGCAACACCTTC.

The genes are TRBV7-9 and TRBJ2-6; 12 bases are shared with TRBD1. The germline gives CDR1 SEHNR, CDR2 FQNEAQ (reference sequence). J lost 4 bases, V lost 3 bases, and 7 bases had no gene match. The CDR3 runs 18 residues. CDR3 DNA: TGTGCCAGCAGCTTGGTGGGACAGGGGGCAGGGGGGGCCAACGTCCTGACTTTC. It is translated as CASSLVGQGAGGANVLTF.

V is TRBV10-3 and J is TRBJ1-2; D uncertain. Deletions cut 10 bases from V and 7 bases from J, with 19 bases between. The CDR3 is 13 residues long. Looked up from germline, CDR1 is ENHRY and CDR2 is SYGVKD. The CDR3 bases are TGTGCCACCATCCCCCAAGGGTTCGGTGGCTACACCTTC. It translates to CATIPQGFGGYTF.

To note about this clonotype: The junction and the germline gene differ at one end; a read error may be behind it. V is TRBV11-1 and J is TRBJ1-5; D call uncertain. Germline assignment: CDR1 SGHAT and CDR2 FQDESV (reference sequence). This CDR3 has 17 residues. The CDR3 loop is CSSSLADGAAHDQPQHF. CDR3 in DNA: TGTTCCAGCAGCTTAGCGGACGGCGCGGCCCACGATCAGCCCCAGCATTTT. The full variable domain, completed using reference TRBV11-1 and TRBJ1-5, is EAEVAQSPRYKITEKSQAVAFWCDPISGHATLYWYRQILGQGPELLVQFQDESVVDDSQLPKDRFSAERLKGVDSTLKIQPAELGDSAMYLCSSSLADGAAHDQPQHFGDGTRLSIL.

A single count supports this clonotype. CDR3 sequence: CASSFDQDNEQFF. DNA for the CDR3: TGTGCCAGCAGCTTCGACCAAGACAATGAGCAGTTCTTC. The chain uses TRBV2 and TRBJ2-1; no clear D gene. V was trimmed by 6 bases and J by 5 bases, leaving 11 bases between them. The CDR3 extends over 13 amino acids. Germline V gene lookup returns CDR1 SNHLY and CDR2 FYNNEI.

A word on this clonotype: A much larger clone differs by one base, so this may be a read error. The conserved phenylalanine or tryptophan normally closing the CDR3 is absent here, so this likely arose from a read error. V is TRBV29-1 and J is TRBJ2-7; no clear D gene. This CDR3 spans 13 amino acids. CDR1 and CDR2 from the germline V gene are SQVTM and ANQGSEA. V was cut by 4 bases and J by 0 bases, with 10 bases left in between. CDR3 residues: CSVVGDPSYEQYL. The DNA of the CDR3 is TGCAGCGTTGTTGGGGATCCCTCCTACGAGCAGTACCTC.